The 5 T cell receptor beta chains listed next were all sequenced from one sample in a study of OX40 agonist ivuxolimab in advanced cancers. Sequencing was performed with immunoSEQ multiplex PCR; in TCRdb, only in-frame clones are kept and a portion is missing. The data hold about 100,000 clones, with approximately 89% observed a single time. The sequenced sample was CD4+ or CD8+ T cells sorted from blood, obtained in a trial of the OX40 agonist ivuxolimab. All receptors come from an adult with an advanced solid tumor such as melanoma, head and neck, liver or kidney cancer.

V is TRBV5-1 and J is TRBJ2-3, with 10 bases that match TRBD2. J was trimmed by 3 bases and V by 4 bases; bases with no gene match: 20. The CDR3 is made up of 20 amino acids. The V gene's germline CDR1 is SGHRS and CDR2 YFSETQ. The CDR3 here is CASSLEFTSGTTLGTDTQYF. The DNA of the CDR3 is TGCGCCAGCAGCCTGGAATTCACTAGCGGGACTACTCTTGGGACAGATACGCAGTATTTT.

This chain connects TRBV5-4 to TRBJ2-7, with D perhaps matching TRBD1 (8 bases). Germline lookup yields CDR1 SGHNT and CDR2 YYREEE (reference sequence). Trimming shortened V by 0 bases and J by 0 bases, and 25 bases separated the two germline ends. This CDR3 comprises 20 residues. The CDR3 is CASSLGTGSAKRGFSYEQYF. In DNA form, the CDR3 reads TGTGCCAGCAGCTTGGGGACAGGGAGCGCTAAGCGGGGCTTCTCCTACGAGCAGTACTTC. Full variable domain (rest looked up from reference TRBV5-4 and TRBJ2-7): ETGVTQSPTHLIKTRGQQVTLRCSSQSGHNTVSWYQQALGQGPQFIFQYYREEENGRGNFPPRFSGLQFPNYSSELNVNALELDDSALYLCASSLGTGSAKRGFSYEQYFGPGTRLTVT.

This chain connects TRBV4-1 to TRBJ1-2; D is possibly TRBD1 (5 bases). Trimming cost V 1 base and J 1 base, with 10 bases left between them. The CDR3 runs 15 residues. Germline loops: CDR1 MGHRA, CDR2 YSYEKL. Written as DNA, the CDR3 is TGCGCCAGCAGCCAAGCTACAGGAGTTAACTATGGCTACACCTTC. Amino acid sequence: CASSQATGVNYGYTF.

This rearrangement joins TRBV11-2 to TRBJ2-3; TRBD2 matches at 10 bases. The CDR3 length is 17 residues. Germline CDR1 is SGHAT and CDR2 is FQNNGV. The J segment lost 2 bases and the V segment lost 1 base, leaving 6 bases of the junction unmatched. This CDR3 is CASSLVRTSGSTDTQYF. The CDR3 coding sequence is TGTGCCAGCAGCTTAGTACGGACTAGCGGATCCACAGATACGCAGTATTTT.

J is TRBJ1-2 and V is TRBV10-3; TRBD1 aligns across 8 bases. Trimming at V came to 2 bases and at J to 2 bases, leaving 4 bases not matched to a gene. The CDR3 loop spans 15 amino acids. Germline CDR1 and CDR2: ENHRY and SYGVKD. The CDR3 DNA follows: TGTGCCATCAGTGAGGGACAGGGAGGAAACTATGGCTACACCTTC. Translated, it gives CAISEGQGGNYGYTF.